This TCR beta chain originates from a study of cytomegalovirus exposure and HLA in healthy donors. A remark on this clone: The antigen is not known.

Whole-study results and caveats: High specificity and sensitivity for cytomegalovirus status were reported for the classifier.

The CDR3 contains 14 residues. J gave up 5 bases and V 4 bases, and 5 bases lay outside the gene matches. Per the germline V gene, CDR1 is SGHVS and CDR2 is FNYEAQ. 13 Jbeta primers and 60 Vbeta primers were used for the PCR. In the original processing: There were around 77 million unique TCR beta chains by a later count, and about 11 million of them were shared. TCRdb's table, derived via immunoSEQ multiplex PCR, lists solely in-frame clones and lacks some. D and trimming come from the DNA, and the V and J calls and clone size come from that table. Of 200,000 to 250,000 clones detected, about 80% appear once; the ten largest clones hold around 2%.

The V call is TRBV7-6, the J call TRBJ2-5; TRBD2 agrees at 9 bases. Input material: PBMCs. This receptor was identified in a young man in good health and CMV-seronegative. Here the CDR3 DNA reads TGTGCCAGCAGCTCGGGACTAGCTTTGGAGACCCAGTACTTC. Translated, it gives CASSSGLALETQYF.